Given below is one T cell receptor (beta chain) in context. The treatment: over 15 received Ad26.COV2.S at low or high dose, single or two shots; about 5 received placebo; per-sample allocation not given. The samples were gathered on day 63 after the first injection of vaccine or placebo. Only in-frame clones appear in the TCRdb table, and some are missing; sequencing was by immunoSEQ multiplex PCR. Of about 480,000 clones in the sample, approximately 88% are singletons; the top ten hold roughly 12%. This CDR3 is built from 15 residues. CDR1 MNHEY and CDR2 SVGAGI come from the germline V gene. Unmatched junction bases numbered 7, after V lost 6 bases and J lost 4 bases. The data were obtained in a study of Ad26.COV2.S vaccination and SARS-CoV-2 variants.

The J gene is TRBJ1-2, the V gene TRBV6-5, with 11 bases matching TRBD1. The clonotype comes from a person aged 18-65 years who received the Ad26.COV2.S COVID-19 vaccine or a placebo. This specimen was peripheral blood, taken in a trial of Ad26.COV2.S vaccine versus placebo. CDR3: CASRRGDRGSYGYTF. The DNA for the CDR3 is TGTGCCAGCAGGAGGGGGGACAGGGGGAGCTATGGCTACACCTTC.